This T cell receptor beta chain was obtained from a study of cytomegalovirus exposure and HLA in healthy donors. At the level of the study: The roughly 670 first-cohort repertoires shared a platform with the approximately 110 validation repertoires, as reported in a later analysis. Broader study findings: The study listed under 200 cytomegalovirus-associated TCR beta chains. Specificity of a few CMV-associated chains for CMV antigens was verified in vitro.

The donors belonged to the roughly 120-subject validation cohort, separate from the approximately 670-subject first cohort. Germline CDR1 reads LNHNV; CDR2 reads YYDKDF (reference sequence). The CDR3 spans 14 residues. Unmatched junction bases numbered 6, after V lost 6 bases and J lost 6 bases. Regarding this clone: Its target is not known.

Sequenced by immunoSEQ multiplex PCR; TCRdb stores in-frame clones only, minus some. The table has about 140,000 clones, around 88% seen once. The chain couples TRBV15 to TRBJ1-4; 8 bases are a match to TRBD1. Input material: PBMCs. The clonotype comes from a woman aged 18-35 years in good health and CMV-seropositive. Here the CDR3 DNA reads TGTGCCACCAGTCCGGACAGGGTGTATGAAAAACTGTTTTTT. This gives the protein CATSPDRVYEKLFF.